This T cell receptor (beta chain) was retrieved from a study of T cells in localized non-small cell lung cancer. General study findings and limits: Adjacent lung exhibited a median of approximately 50 among the 100 most abundant tumor clones.

The data were produced by immunoSEQ multiplex PCR, yet TCRdb's version contains in-frame clones alone and is incomplete. The table has roughly 53,000 clones, around 80% seen once; the top ten hold roughly 17%. The CDR3 consists of 11 residues. Germline CDR1 KGHSH, CDR2 LQKENI. The ends were cut back, 6 bases at V and 4 bases at J, with 5 bases in the middle. On this clone itself: No antigen is known for it.

The chain joins TRBV18 to TRBJ2-3; D call uncertain. This TCR came from a man between 40 and 69 years old with stage III lung adenocarcinoma. The source was peripheral blood mononuclear cells, collected before any cancer treatment. Here the CDR3 reads CASSQADTQYF. The CDR3 nucleotides read TGTGCCAGCTCTCAGGCAGATACGCAGTATTTT. The variable domain in full, with the rest retrieved from reference TRBV18 and TRBJ2-3, is NAGVMQNPRHLVRRRGQEARLRCSPMKGHSHVYWYRQLPEEGLKFMVYLQKENIIDESGMPKERFSAEFPKEGPSILRIQQVVRGDSAAYFCASSQADTQYFGPGTRLTVL.